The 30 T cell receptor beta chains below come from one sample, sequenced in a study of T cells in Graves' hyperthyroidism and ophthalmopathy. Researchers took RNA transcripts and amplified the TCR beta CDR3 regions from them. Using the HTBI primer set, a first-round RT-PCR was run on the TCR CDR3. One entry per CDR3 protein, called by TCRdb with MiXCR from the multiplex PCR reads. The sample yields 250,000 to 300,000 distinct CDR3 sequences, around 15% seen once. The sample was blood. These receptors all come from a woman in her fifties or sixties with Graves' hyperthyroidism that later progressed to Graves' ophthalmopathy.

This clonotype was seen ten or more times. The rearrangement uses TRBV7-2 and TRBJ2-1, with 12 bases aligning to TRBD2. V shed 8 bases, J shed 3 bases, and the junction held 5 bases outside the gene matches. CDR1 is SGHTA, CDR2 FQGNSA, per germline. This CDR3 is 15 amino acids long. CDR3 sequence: CASRRGLAGYNEQFF. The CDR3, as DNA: TGTGCCAGCCGCCGGGGACTAGCGGGCTACAATGAGCAGTTCTTC.

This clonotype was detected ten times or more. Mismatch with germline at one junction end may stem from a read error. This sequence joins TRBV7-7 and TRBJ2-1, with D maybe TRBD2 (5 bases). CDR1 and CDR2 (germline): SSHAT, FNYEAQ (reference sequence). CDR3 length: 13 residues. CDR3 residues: CASSPGLNNEQFF. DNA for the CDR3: TGTGCTAGCAGCCCCGGACTCAACAATGAGCAGTTCTTC.

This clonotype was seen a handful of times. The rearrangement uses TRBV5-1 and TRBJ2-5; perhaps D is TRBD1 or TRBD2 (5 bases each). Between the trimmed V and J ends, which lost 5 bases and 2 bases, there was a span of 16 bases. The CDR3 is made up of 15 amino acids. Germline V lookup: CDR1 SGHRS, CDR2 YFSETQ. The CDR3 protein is CASSTAGTTQETQYF. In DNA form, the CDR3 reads TGCGCCAGCAGTACCGCAGGGACCACTCAAGAGACCCAGTACTTC.

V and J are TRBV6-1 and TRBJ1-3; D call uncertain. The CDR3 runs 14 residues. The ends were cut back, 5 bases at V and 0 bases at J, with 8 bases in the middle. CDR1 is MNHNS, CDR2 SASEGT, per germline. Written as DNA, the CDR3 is TGTGCCAGCAGTCAACTACACTCTGGAAACACCATATATTTT. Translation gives CASSQLHSGNTIYF.

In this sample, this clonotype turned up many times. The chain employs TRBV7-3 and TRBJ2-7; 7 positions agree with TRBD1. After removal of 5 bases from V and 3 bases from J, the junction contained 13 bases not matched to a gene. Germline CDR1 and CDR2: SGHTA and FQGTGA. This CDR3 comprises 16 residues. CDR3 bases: TGTGCCAGCAGCCCGCCCCCCCCCCGACAGGGCTACGAGCAGTACTTC. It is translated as CASSPPPPRQGYEQYF.

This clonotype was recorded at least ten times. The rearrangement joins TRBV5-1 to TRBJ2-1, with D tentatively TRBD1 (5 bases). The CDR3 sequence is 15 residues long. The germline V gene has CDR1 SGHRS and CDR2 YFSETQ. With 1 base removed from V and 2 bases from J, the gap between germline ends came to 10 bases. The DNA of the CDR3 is TGCGCCAGCAGCTTGAATGGGGCCCCCTACAATGAGCAGTTCTTC. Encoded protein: CASSLNGAPYNEQFF.

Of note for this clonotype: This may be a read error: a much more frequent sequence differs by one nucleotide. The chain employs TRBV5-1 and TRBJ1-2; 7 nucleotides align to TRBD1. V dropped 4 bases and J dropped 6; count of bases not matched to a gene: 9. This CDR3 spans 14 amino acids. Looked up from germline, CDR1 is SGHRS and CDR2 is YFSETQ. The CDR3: CASSRLTTGDGYTF. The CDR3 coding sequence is TGCGCCAGCAGCCGCCTAACAACAGGGGATGGCTACACCTTC.

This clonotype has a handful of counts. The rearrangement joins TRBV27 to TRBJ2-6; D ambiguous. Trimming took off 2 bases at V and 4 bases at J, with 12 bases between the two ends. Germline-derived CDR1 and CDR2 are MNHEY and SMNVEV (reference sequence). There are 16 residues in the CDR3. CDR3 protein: CASSLGVSYGANVLTF. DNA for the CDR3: TGTGCCAGCAGTTTAGGCGTTTCATACGGGGCCAACGTCCTGACTTTC. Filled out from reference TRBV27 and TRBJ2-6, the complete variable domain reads EAQVTQNPRYLITVTGKKLTVTCSQNMNHEYMSWYRQDPGLGLRQIYYSMNVEVTDKGDVPEGYKVSRKEKRNFPLILESPSPNQTSLYFCASSLGVSYGANVLTFGAGSRLTVL.

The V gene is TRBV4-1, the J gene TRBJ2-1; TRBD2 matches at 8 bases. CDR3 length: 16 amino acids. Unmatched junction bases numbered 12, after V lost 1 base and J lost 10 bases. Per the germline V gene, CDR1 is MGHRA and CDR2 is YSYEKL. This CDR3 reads CASSQALAPSSGEQFF. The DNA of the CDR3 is TGCGCCAGCAGCCAAGCGTTGGCTCCTTCTAGCGGGGAGCAGTTCTTC.

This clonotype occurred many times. The CDR3 reads CASSQGLDRAHEQYF. Here the CDR3 DNA reads TGTGCCAGCAGCCAAGGATTAGACAGGGCCCACGAGCAGTACTTC. This sequence joins TRBV3-1 and TRBJ2-7; TRBD1 matches at 7 bases. The CDR3 covers 15 residues. The trim removed 1 base at V and 5 bases at J, leaving 8 bases unmatched. Per germline, CDR1 LGHDT and CDR2 YNNKEL (reference sequence).

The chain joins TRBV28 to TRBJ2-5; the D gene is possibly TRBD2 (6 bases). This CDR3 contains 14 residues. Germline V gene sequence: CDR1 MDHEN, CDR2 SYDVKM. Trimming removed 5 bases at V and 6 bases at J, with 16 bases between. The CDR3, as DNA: TGTGCCAGCAGTATTCCGGGAGATTGGAAGACCCAGTACTTC. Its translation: CASSIPGDWKTQYF. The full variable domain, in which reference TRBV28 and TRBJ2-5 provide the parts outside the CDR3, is DVKVTQSSRYLVKRTGEKVFLECVQDMDHENMFWYRQDPGLGLRLIYFSYDVKMKEKGDIPEGYSVSREKKERFSLILESASTNQTSMYLCASSIPGDWKTQYFGPGTRLLVL.

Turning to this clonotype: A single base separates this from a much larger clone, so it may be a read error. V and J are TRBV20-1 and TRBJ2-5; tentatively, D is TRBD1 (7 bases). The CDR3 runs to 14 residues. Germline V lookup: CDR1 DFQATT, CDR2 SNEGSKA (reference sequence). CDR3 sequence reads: CSAMGGTAQETQSF. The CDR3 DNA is TGCAGTGCAATGGGCGGGACAGCCCAAGAGACCCAGTCCTTC.

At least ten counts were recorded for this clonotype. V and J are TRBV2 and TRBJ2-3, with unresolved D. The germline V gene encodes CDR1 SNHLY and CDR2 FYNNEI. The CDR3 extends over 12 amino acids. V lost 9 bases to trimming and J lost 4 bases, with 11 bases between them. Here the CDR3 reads CASTPDADTQYF. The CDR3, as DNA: TGTGCCAGTACCCCGGACGCAGATACGCAGTATTTT.

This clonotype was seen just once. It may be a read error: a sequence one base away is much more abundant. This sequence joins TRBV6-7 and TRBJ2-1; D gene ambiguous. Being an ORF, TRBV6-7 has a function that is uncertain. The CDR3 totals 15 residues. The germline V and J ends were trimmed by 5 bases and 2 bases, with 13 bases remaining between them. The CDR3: CASSLQLDPYNEQFF. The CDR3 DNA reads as TGTGCCAGCAGTCTTCAGCTGGACCCCTACAATGAGCAGTTCTTC.

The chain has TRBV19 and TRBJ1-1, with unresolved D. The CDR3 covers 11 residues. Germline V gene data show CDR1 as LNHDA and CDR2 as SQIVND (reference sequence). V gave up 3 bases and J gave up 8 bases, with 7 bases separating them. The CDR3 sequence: CASSIDVEAFF. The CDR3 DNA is TGTGCCAGTAGTATTGACGTAGAAGCTTTCTTT.

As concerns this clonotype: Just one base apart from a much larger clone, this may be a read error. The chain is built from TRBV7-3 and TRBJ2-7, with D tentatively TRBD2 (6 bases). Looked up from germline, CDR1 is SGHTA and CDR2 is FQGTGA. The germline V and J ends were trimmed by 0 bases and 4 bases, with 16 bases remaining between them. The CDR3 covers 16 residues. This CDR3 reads CASSLTSGGTLYEQYF. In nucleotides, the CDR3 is TGTGCCAGCAGCTTAACATCTGGAGGGACCCTTTACGAGCAGTACTTC.

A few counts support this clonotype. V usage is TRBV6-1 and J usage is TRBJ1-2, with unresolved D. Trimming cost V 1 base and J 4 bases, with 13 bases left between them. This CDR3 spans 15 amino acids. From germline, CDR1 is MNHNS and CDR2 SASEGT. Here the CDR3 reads CASSEESTTGYGYTF. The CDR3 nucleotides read TGTGCCAGCAGTGAAGAAAGTACCACTGGCTATGGCTACACCTTC.

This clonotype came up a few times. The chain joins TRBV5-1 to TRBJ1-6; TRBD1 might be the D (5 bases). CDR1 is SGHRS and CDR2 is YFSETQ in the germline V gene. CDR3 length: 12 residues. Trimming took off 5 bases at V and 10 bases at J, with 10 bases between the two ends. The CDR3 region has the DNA TGCGCCAGCAGGTGGGGGAACTCACCCCTCCACTTT. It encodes CASRWGNSPLHF.

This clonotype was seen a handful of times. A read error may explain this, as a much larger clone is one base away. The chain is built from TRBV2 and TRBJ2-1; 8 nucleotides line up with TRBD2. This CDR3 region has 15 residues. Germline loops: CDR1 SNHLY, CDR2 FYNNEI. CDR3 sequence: CASSIRLALYNGQFF. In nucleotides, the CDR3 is TGTGCCAGCAGTATACGACTAGCGCTTTACAATGGGCAGTTCTTC.

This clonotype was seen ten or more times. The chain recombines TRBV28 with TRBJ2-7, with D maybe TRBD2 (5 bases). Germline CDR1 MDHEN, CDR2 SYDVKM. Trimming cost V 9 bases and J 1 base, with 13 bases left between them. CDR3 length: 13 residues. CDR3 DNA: TGTGCCAGTACTGAACGGGGTTCCTACGAGCAGTACTTC. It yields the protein CASTERGSYEQYF.

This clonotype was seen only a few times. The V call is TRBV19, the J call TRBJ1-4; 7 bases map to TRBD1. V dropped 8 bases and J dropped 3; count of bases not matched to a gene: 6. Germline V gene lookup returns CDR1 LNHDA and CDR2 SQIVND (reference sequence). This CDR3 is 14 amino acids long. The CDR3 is CASFGQAPNEKLFF. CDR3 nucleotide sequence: TGTGCCAGTTTTGGACAGGCCCCTAATGAAAAACTGTTTTTT.

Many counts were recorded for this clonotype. CDR3 amino acids: CASSRLAPDEQFF. Written as DNA, the CDR3 is TGTGCCAGCAGCCGCCTAGCGCCTGACGAGCAGTTCTTC. The chain employs TRBV6-1 and TRBJ2-1; D may be TRBD2 (6 bases). This CDR3 spans 13 amino acids. CDR1 is MNHNS, CDR2 SASEGT, per germline. The V end lost 6 bases, the J end lost 10 bases, and 16 bases lay between the germline ends.

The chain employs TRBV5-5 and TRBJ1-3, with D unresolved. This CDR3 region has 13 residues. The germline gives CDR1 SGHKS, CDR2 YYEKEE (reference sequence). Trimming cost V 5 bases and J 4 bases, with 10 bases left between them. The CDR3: CASSARIGNTIYF. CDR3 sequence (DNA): TGTGCCAGCAGTGCCCGGATCGGAAACACCATATATTTT. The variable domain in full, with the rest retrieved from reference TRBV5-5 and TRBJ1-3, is DAGVTQSPTHLIKTRGQQVTLRCSPISGHKSVSWYQQVLGQGPQFIFQYYEKEERGRGNFPDRFSARQFPNYSSELNVNALLLGDSALYLCASSARIGNTIYFGEGSWLTVV.

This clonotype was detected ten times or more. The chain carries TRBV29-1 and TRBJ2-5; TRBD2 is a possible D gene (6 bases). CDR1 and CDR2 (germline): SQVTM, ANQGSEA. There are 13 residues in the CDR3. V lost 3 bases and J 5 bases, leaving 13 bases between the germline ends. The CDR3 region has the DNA TGCAGCGTTGAGGTCGGGAGTACGGAGACCCAGTACTTC. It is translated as CSVEVGSTETQYF.

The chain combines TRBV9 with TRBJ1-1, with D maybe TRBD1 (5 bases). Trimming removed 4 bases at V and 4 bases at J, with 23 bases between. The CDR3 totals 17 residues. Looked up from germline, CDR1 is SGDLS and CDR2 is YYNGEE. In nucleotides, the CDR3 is TGTGCCAGCAGCCGGGACCCTGCATTCGCCCAGGGCACTGAAGCTTTCTTT. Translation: CASSRDPAFAQGTEAFF.

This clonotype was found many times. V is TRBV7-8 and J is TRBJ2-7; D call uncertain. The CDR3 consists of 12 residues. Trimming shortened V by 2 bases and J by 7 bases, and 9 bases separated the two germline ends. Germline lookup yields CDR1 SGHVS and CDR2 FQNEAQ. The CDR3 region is CASSLIMAEQYF. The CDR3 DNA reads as TGTGCCAGCAGCTTAATCATGGCGGAGCAGTACTTC. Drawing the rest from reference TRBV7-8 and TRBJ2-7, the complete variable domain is GAGVSQSPRYKVAKRGQDVALRCDPISGHVSLFWYQQALGQGPEFLTYFQNEAQLDKSGLPSDRFFAERPEGSVSTLKIQRTQQEDSAVYLCASSLIMAEQYFGPGTRLTVT.

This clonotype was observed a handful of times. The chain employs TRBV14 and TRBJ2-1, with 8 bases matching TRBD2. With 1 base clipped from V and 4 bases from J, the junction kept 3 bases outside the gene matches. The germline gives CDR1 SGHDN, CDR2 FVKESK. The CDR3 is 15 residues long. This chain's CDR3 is CASSQVLAGYNEQFF. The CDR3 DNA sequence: TGTGCCAGCAGCCAAGTTCTAGCGGGTTACAATGAGCAGTTCTTC.

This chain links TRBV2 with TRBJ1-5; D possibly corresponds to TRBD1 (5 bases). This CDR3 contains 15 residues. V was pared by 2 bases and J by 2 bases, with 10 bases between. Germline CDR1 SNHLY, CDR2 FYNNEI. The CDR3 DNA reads TGTGCCAGCAGTGAACTTTCGGGGGGCAATCAGCCCCAGCATTTT. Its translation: CASSELSGGNQPQHF.

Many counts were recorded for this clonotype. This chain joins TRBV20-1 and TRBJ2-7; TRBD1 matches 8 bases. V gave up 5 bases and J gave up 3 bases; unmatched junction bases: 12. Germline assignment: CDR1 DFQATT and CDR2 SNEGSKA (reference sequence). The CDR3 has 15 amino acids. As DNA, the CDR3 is TGCAGTGCTGGCCCGGCCGGGACAGGAAACTACGAGCAGTACTTC. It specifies CSAGPAGTGNYEQYF.

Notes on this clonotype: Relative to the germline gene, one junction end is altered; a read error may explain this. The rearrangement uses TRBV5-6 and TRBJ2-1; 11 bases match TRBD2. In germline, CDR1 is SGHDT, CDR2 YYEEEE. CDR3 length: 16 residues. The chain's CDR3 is CAGSLDLAGGYNEQFF. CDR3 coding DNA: TGTGCCGGCAGCTTGGATCTAGCGGGAGGCTACAATGAGCAGTTCTTC.